These 30 T cell receptor beta chains originate from one sample sequenced in a study of PD-L1 blockade in urothelial cancer. Assay: immunoSEQ multiplex PCR; the TCRdb copy retains only in-frame clones and omits some. The table includes 100,000 to 150,000 clones, roughly 83% detected once. Time point reported: pretreatment peripheral blood. Material: PBMCs, obtained around atezolizumab (anti-PD-L1) treatment. The source of these receptors is a man in his fifties or sixties with urothelial cancer.

The chain has TRBV5-1 and TRBJ2-5; 15 bases align to TRBD2. The germline V gene has CDR1 SGHRS and CDR2 YFSETQ. CDR3 size: 17 residues. The V segment lost 4 bases and the J segment 5 bases; nucleotides outside the gene matches: 9. CDR3 nucleotides: TGCGCCAGCAGCCTTGGACTAGCGGGAGGGCCCCAGGAGACCCAGTACTTC. Encoded protein: CASSLGLAGGPQETQYF.

J is TRBJ2-7 and V is TRBV6-5; 9 bases map to TRBD1. V lost 2 bases, J lost 1 base, and 6 bases stayed unmatched. The CDR3 covers 16 residues. CDR1 and CDR2 (germline): MNHEY, SVGAGI. The CDR3 DNA sequence: TGTGCCAGCAGTTACCGCGGGACAGGGATATCCTACGAGCAGTACTTC. Its translation is CASSYRGTGISYEQYF.

DNA for the CDR3: TGTGCCAGCAGTTACAGGGAGACAGATACGCAGTATTTT. Its translation is CASSYRETDTQYF. The chain recombines TRBV6-6 with TRBJ2-3; TRBD2 is a possible D gene (5 bases). The germline CDR1 and CDR2 sequences are MNHNY and SVGAGI (reference sequence). V lost 2 bases and J lost 3, with 6 bases in between. The CDR3 totals 13 residues.

The rearrangement uses TRBV9 and TRBJ2-1; 9 bases align to TRBD2. From germline, CDR1 is SGDLS and CDR2 YYNGEE. V was clipped by 7 bases and J by 7 bases; unmatched bases: 12. The CDR3 consists of 15 residues. In DNA form, the CDR3 reads TGTGCCAGCGGACGGGCTAGCGGGGCTTATAATGAGCAGTTCTTC. Its protein is CASGRASGAYNEQFF. Full variable domain (rest looked up from reference TRBV9 and TRBJ2-1): DSGVTQTPKHLITATGQRVTLRCSPRSGDLSVYWYQQSLDQGLQFLIQYYNGEERAKGNILERFSAQQFPDLHSELNLSSLELGDSALYFCASGRASGAYNEQFFGPGTRLTVL.

The CDR3 nucleotides read TGTGCCAGCTCTACAGGGCGCAATCAGCCCCAGCATTTT. This gives the protein CASSTGRNQPQHF. The chain couples TRBV18 to TRBJ1-5; D may be TRBD1 (6 bases). Trimming stripped 6 bases from V and 2 bases from J, with 8 bases between. The CDR3 runs 13 residues. The germline V gene has CDR1 KGHSH and CDR2 LQKENI.

V and J are TRBV7-2 and TRBJ1-1, with D perhaps TRBD1 (6 bases). This CDR3 region has 14 residues. Trimming stripped 2 bases from V and 5 bases from J, with 12 bases between. Germline CDR1 reads SGHTA; CDR2 reads FQGNSA. The CDR3, as DNA: TGTGCCAGCAGCTTACACAGGGCAGCTACTGAAGCTTTCTTT. Translation: CASSLHRAATEAFF.

For the CDR3, the DNA is TGTGCCAGCAGCCCTTGGACGGAGGACACTGAAGCTTTCTTT. Translating gives CASSPWTEDTEAFF. J is TRBJ1-1 and V is TRBV9; D gene ambiguous. The germline V gene has CDR1 SGDLS and CDR2 YYNGEE. This CDR3 contains 14 residues. V lost 4 bases and J 3 bases, leaving 13 bases between the germline ends.

V is TRBV4-2 and J is TRBJ2-1; D possibly corresponds to TRBD1 (6 bases). The CDR3 loop spans 14 amino acids. Germline V gene data show CDR1 as LGHNA and CDR2 as YNFKEQ. Between the trimmed V and J ends, which lost 3 bases and 8 bases, there was a span of 14 bases. The CDR3 sequence: CASSHATGLYEQFF. The CDR3 DNA reads as TGTGCCAGCAGCCACGCGACAGGTTTGTATGAGCAGTTCTTC.

This chain joins TRBV7-8 and TRBJ2-3; perhaps TRBD2 as D (6 bases). The germline V gene has CDR1 SGHVS and CDR2 FQNEAQ. The length of the CDR3 is 16 residues. V lost 1 base to trimming and J lost 3 bases, with 14 bases between them. The CDR3 region is CASSLESGGGTDTQYF. The CDR3 DNA is TGTGCCAGCAGCTTAGAGTCCGGGGGTGGGACAGATACGCAGTATTTT.

The rearrangement joins TRBV28 to TRBJ2-1, with 10 bases lining up with TRBD2. The CDR3 has 16 amino acids. Germline loops: CDR1 MDHEN, CDR2 SYDVKM. J was trimmed by 7 bases and V by 6 bases; bases with no gene match: 12. The CDR3: CASSRSGTSVGNEQFF. Here the CDR3 DNA reads TGTGCCAGCAGCCGATCCGGGACTAGCGTGGGGAATGAGCAGTTCTTC.

This clone was recorded once. This chain joins TRBV4-1 and TRBJ2-4; D is unresolved. Germline V gene sequence: CDR1 MGHRA, CDR2 YSYEKL. The CDR3 consists of 17 residues. V lost 1 base and J 1 base, leaving 14 bases between the germline ends. The CDR3 DNA sequence: TGCGCCAGCAGCCAAGTGACATTCTCCTTGGCCAAAAACATTCAGTACTTC. Protein: CASSQVTFSLAKNIQYF.

This clone was detected a few times. The genes are TRBV7-2 and TRBJ2-4; TRBD2 matches 9 bases. The V gene's germline CDR1 is SGHTA and CDR2 FQGNSA. With V trimmed by 3 bases and J by 5 bases, 8 bases remained unmatched. The CDR3 length is 16 residues. CDR3 bases: TGTGCCAGCAGCTTGGTGGCGGGAGGGCCCCAAAACATTCAGTACTTC. This sequence encodes CASSLVAGGPQNIQYF.

The genes are TRBV30 and TRBJ1-1, with D tentatively TRBD1 (6 bases). Trimming left V 8 bases short and J 6 bases short, with 16 bases between. This CDR3 is built from 12 residues. Germline V gene data show CDR1 as GTSNPN and CDR2 as SVGIG (reference sequence). CDR3 DNA: TGTGCCCGGAAGGGGGGGTCGGCTGAAGCTTTCTTT. Amino acids: CARKGGSAEAFF.

A single count supports this clone. This chain joins TRBV6-5 and TRBJ1-6, with TRBD1 as a possible D gene (6 bases). CDR1 and CDR2 (germline): MNHEY, SVGAGI. V was pared by 0 bases and J by 8 bases, with 14 bases between. The CDR3 is made up of 16 amino acids. The CDR3 nucleotides are TGTGCCAGCAGTTACTCAATCAACAGGGATTATTCACCCCTCCACTTT. It codes for CASSYSINRDYSPLHF.

The sample holds one count of this clone. This chain connects TRBV7-2 to TRBJ1-1, with 7 nucleotides matching TRBD1. CDR1 SGHTA and CDR2 FQGNSA come from the germline V gene. V shed 3 bases, J shed 6 bases, and the junction held 10 bases outside the gene matches. The CDR3 totals 15 residues. The CDR3 sequence is CASSFVQGVTSEAFF. The DNA of the CDR3 is TGTGCCAGCAGCTTCGTCCAGGGGGTAACTTCTGAAGCTTTCTTT.

This clone turned up a few times. The chain combines TRBV7-8 with TRBJ1-2, with D perhaps TRBD1 (6 bases). CDR1 and CDR2 (germline): SGHVS, FQNEAQ. The germline V and J ends were trimmed by 0 bases and 6 bases, with 20 bases remaining between them. This CDR3 region has 17 residues. The CDR3 coding sequence is TGTGCCAGCAGCTTAGCAAAGCGCAGGGGCTCGGTTGATGGCTACACCTTC. It translates to CASSLAKRRGSVDGYTF.

This chain connects TRBV4-1 to TRBJ1-1; D possibly corresponds to TRBD1 (5 bases). Germline values: CDR1 MGHRA, CDR2 YSYEKL. Trimming took 1 base from V and 4 from J, leaving 7 bases between them. There are 13 residues in the CDR3. The CDR3 sequence is CASSQGQGTEAFF. DNA for the CDR3: TGCGCCAGCAGCCAAGGGCAGGGCACTGAAGCTTTCTTT.

V and J are TRBV5-1 and TRBJ2-3; TRBD1 matches 8 bases. Germline CDR1 reads SGHRS; CDR2 reads YFSETQ. After removal of 4 bases from V and 4 bases from J, the junction contained 11 bases not matched to a gene. This CDR3 has 16 amino acids. Here the CDR3 reads CASSPRQGRTPDTQYF. CDR3 nucleotides: TGCGCCAGCAGCCCCAGACAGGGGAGAACTCCAGATACGCAGTATTTT.

This clone was seen more than once but under ten times. The genes are TRBV2 and TRBJ1-1; D gene unclear. The germline CDR1 and CDR2 sequences are SNHLY and FYNNEI. There are 15 residues in the CDR3. V lost 7 bases and J lost 5, with 20 bases in between. CDR3 coding DNA: TGTGCCAGCATTAAAGACACGTTGTATCGGACTGAAGCTTTCTTT. Translating it yields CASIKDTLYRTEAFF.

V and J are TRBV28 and TRBJ1-4; D possibly corresponds to TRBD1 (5 bases). Trimming removed 6 bases at V and 3 bases at J, with 11 bases between. The germline V gene encodes CDR1 MDHEN and CDR2 SYDVKM. CDR3 length: 14 residues. DNA for the CDR3: TGTGCCAGCAGACGAGACAGTCCTAATGAAAAACTGTTTTTT. Translated, it gives CASRRDSPNEKLFF. The variable domain in full, completed from reference TRBV28 and TRBJ1-4, reads DVKVTQSSRYLVKRTGEKVFLECVQDMDHENMFWYRQDPGLGLRLIYFSYDVKMKEKGDIPEGYSVSREKKERFSLILESASTNQTSMYLCASRRDSPNEKLFFGSGTQLSVL.

The sample holds a few counts of this clone. The V call is TRBV5-6, the J call TRBJ2-1; 8 positions match TRBD1. Germline V CDR1 and CDR2: SGHDT, YYEEEE. The CDR3 is made up of 15 amino acids. The trim removed 0 bases at V and 8 bases at J, leaving 7 bases unmatched. This CDR3 is CASSLDRTGFDEQFF. In nucleotides, the CDR3 is TGTGCCAGCAGCTTGGACCGGACAGGGTTTGATGAGCAGTTCTTC.

The gene calls are TRBV19 and TRBJ2-1; a possible D gene is TRBD1 (6 bases). CDR1 and CDR2 (germline): LNHDA, SQIVND (reference sequence). The ends were cut back, 6 bases at V and 6 bases at J, with 18 bases in the middle. This CDR3 is built from 15 residues. The CDR3 loop reads CASRTYHRAVNEQFF. CDR3 nucleotide sequence: TGTGCCAGTAGGACCTACCACAGGGCGGTCAATGAGCAGTTCTTC. The full variable domain, completed using reference TRBV19 and TRBJ2-1, is DGGITQSPKYLFRKEGQNVTLSCEQNLNHDAMYWYRQDPGQGLRLIYYSQIVNDFQKGDIAEGYSVSREKKESFPLTVTSAQKNPTAFYLCASRTYHRAVNEQFFGPGTRLTVL.

The chain is built from TRBV6-5 and TRBJ1-1, with D uncertain. V was trimmed by 10 bases and J by 0 bases, leaving 12 bases between them. Germline lookup yields CDR1 MNHEY and CDR2 SVGAGI. The CDR3 extends over 13 amino acids. CDR3 sequence: CATTGELNTEAFF. CDR3 nucleotides: TGTGCCACCACGGGAGAGCTGAACACTGAAGCTTTCTTT.

This clone was recorded only once. The chain links TRBV5-4 to TRBJ2-7; D perhaps matches TRBD1 (6 bases). V dropped 4 bases and J dropped 0 bases, with 8 bases sitting between them. This CDR3 contains 13 residues. Germline V CDR1 and CDR2: SGHNT, YYREEE (reference sequence). CDR3: CASSRDNSYEQYF. The CDR3 DNA reads TGTGCCAGCAGCCGGGACAACTCCTACGAGCAGTACTTC.

This clone was picked up a small number of times. This chain connects TRBV19 to TRBJ2-1; 8 bases agree with TRBD2. The junction had 9 bases not matched to a gene; V was cut back by 5 bases and J by 0 bases. This CDR3 has 17 amino acids. Germline V gives CDR1 LNHDA, CDR2 SQIVND (reference sequence). The CDR3 sequence is CASSPTSGRTSYNEQFF. Here the CDR3 DNA reads TGTGCCAGTAGTCCTACGAGCGGGAGAACCTCCTACAATGAGCAGTTCTTC. The variable domain in full, completed from reference TRBV19 and TRBJ2-1, reads DGGITQSPKYLFRKEGQNVTLSCEQNLNHDAMYWYRQDPGQGLRLIYYSQIVNDFQKGDIAEGYSVSREKKESFPLTVTSAQKNPTAFYLCASSPTSGRTSYNEQFFGPGTRLTVL.

A remark on this clone: A read error may account for a junction end that differs from germline. The V gene is TRBV28, the J gene TRBJ1-2, with D perhaps matching TRBD1 (6 bases). This CDR3 has 12 amino acids. The V gene's germline CDR1 is MDHEN and CDR2 SYDVKM. CDR3 bases: TGTGCCAGCAGTTTGGTGACAGGCTGGGCCAACTTC. As protein: CASSLVTGWANF.

The genes are TRBV18 and TRBJ1-1; D is uncertain. Germline V gene sequence: CDR1 KGHSH, CDR2 LQKENI. The V and J ends lost 3 bases and 0 bases respectively, with 8 bases between them. The CDR3 is 14 residues long. CDR3 sequence reads: CASSPAELNTEAFF. The DNA for the CDR3 is TGTGCCAGCTCACCGGCAGAACTGAACACTGAAGCTTTCTTT.

The V and J genes are TRBV28 and TRBJ2-7; a weak D match, TRBD2 (6 bases). This CDR3 spans 15 amino acids. Between the trimmed V and J ends, which lost 6 bases and 3 bases, there was a span of 18 bases. The germline V gene has CDR1 MDHEN and CDR2 SYDVKM. The CDR3 DNA reads TGTGCCAGCAGAACTGGCGGGGCAGACCTCTACGAGCAGTACTTC. This codes for CASRTGGADLYEQYF.

In this sample, this clone turned up once. The chain combines TRBV4-1 with TRBJ1-2; TRBD1 aligns across 8 bases. Trimming cost V 2 bases and J 5 bases; bases outside gene matches: 13. Germline CDR1 MGHRA, CDR2 YSYEKL. The length of the CDR3 is 17 residues. The CDR3, as DNA: TGCGCCAGCAGCCAACCTTTCCGGACAGGGCTACCTTATGGCTACACCTTC. The encoded protein is CASSQPFRTGLPYGYTF.

In its sample, this clone was seen a few times. This sample includes further DNA sequences coding for the same CDR3. The CDR3 sequence is CASSAWGGTEAFF. The CDR3 DNA reads as TGTGCCAGTAGTGCCTGGGGAGGAACTGAAGCTTTCTTT. V is TRBV19 and J is TRBJ1-1; D is undetermined. CDR1 and CDR2 from the germline V gene are LNHDA and SQIVND (reference sequence). This CDR3 has 13 amino acids. Trimming left V 5 bases short and J 5 bases short, with 12 bases between.